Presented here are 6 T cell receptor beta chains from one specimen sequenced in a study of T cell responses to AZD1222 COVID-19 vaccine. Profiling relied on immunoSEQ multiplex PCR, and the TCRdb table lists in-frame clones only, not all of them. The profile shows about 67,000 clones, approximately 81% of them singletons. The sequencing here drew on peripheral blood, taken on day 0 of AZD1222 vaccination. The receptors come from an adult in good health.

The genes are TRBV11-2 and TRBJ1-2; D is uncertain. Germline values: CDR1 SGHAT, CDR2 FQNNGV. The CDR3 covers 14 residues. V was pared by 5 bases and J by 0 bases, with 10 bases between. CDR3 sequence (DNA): TGTGCCAGCAGCCCCCCTCATTCTAACTATGGCTACACCTTC. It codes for CASSPPHSNYGYTF.

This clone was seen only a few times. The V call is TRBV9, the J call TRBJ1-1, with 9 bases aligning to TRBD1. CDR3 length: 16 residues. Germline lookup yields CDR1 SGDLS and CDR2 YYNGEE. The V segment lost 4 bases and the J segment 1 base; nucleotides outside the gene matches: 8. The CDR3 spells CASSSHRGQGNTEAFF. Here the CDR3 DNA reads TGTGCCAGCAGCTCCCACCGGGGACAGGGGAACACTGAAGCTTTCTTT. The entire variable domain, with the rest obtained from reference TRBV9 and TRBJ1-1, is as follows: DSGVTQTPKHLITATGQRVTLRCSPRSGDLSVYWYQQSLDQGLQFLIQYYNGEERAKGNILERFSAQQFPDLHSELNLSSLELGDSALYFCASSSHRGQGNTEAFFGQGTRLTVV.

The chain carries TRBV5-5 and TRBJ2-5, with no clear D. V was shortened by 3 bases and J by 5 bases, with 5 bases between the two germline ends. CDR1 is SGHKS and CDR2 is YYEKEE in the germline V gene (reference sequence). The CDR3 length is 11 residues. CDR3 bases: TGTGCCAGCAGCTCCCCCGAGACCCAGTACTTC. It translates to CASSSPETQYF.

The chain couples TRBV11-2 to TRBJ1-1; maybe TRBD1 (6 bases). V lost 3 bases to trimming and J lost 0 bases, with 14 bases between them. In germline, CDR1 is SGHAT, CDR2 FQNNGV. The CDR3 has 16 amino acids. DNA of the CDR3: TGTGCCAGCAGCTTGTTTCAGGGGAACGTGAACACTGAAGCTTTCTTT. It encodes CASSLFQGNVNTEAFF.

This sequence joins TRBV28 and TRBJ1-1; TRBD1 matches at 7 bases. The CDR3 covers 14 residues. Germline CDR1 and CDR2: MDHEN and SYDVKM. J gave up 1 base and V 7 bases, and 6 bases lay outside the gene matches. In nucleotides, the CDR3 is TGTGCCAGCATCAAGCCAGGGGGGAACACTGAAGCTTTCTTT. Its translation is CASIKPGGNTEAFF.

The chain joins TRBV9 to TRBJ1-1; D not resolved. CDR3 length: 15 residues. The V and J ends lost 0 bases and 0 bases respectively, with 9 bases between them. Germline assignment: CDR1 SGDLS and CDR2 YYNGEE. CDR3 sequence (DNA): TGTGCCAGCAGCGTAGTCAGCGGAATGAACACTGAAGCTTTCTTT. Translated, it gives CASSVVSGMNTEAFF.